This TCR beta chain was identified during a study of OX40 agonist ivuxolimab in advanced cancers. Produced via immunoSEQ multiplex PCR; TCRdb's table is partial and in-frame only. This table has 90,000 to 130,000 clones, about 91% appearing once. CDR3 size: 13 residues. The V and J ends lost 0 bases and 9 bases, in that order; junction bases with no gene match: 0. Germline V lookup: CDR1 SGHRS, CDR2 YFSETQ. Findings of the study overall: By week 6 at 0.1 to 3.0 mg/kg, blood CD4+ and CD8+ T cells had expanded clonally. Which antigen the expanded peripheral T cells recognized is unknown.

On this clone itself: The target antigen is unknown.

The chain links TRBV5-1 to TRBJ2-5, with 12 bases aligning to TRBD2. The sequence was obtained from an adult with an advanced solid tumor such as melanoma, head and neck, liver or kidney cancer. The sample in question was CD4+ or CD8+ T cells sorted from blood, obtained in a trial of the OX40 agonist ivuxolimab. CDR3 sequence (DNA): TGCGCCAGCAGCTTGGGGACTAGCGGGGCCCAGTACTTC. It translates to CASSLGTSGAQYF.